Listed below are T cell receptor beta chains from one sample, sequenced in a study of OX40 agonist ivuxolimab in advanced cancers. Assay used: immunoSEQ multiplex PCR; TCRdb lists only in-frame clones, some missing. The table includes approximately 76,000 clones, about 93% detected once. Sample: CD4+ or CD8+ T cells sorted from blood, taken in a trial of the OX40 agonist ivuxolimab. All receptors come from an adult with an advanced solid tumor such as melanoma, head and neck, liver or kidney cancer. Each CDR3 is given with its conserved first and last residue. The D gene is left open where the match is weak. Clone size is given for some rows only: seen once, a few or many times, or a class if the clone is expanded.

abundance: -; d_gene: -; v_gene: TRBV9; j_gene: TRBJ2-5; CDR3aa: CASSAPHQGAQYF; CDR3nt: TGTGCCAGCAGCGCCCCACATCAAGGGGCCCAGTACTTC
abundance: -; d_gene: -; v_gene: TRBV7-9; j_gene: TRBJ1-2; CDR3aa: CASSLDGGGYTF; CDR3nt: TGTGCCAGCAGCTTAGACGGTGGTGGCTACACCTTC
abundance: -; d_gene: TRBD1; v_gene: TRBV7-8; j_gene: TRBJ1-3; CDR3aa: CASSPGTVGNTIYF; CDR3nt: TGTGCCAGCAGCCCGGGGACAGTAGGAAACACCATATATTTT
abundance: few; d_gene: -; v_gene: TRBV27; j_gene: TRBJ1-5; CDR3aa: CASSWGGGGNQPQHF; CDR3nt: TGTGCCAGCAGTTGGGGTGGGGGGGGCAATCAGCCCCAGCATTTT
abundance: -; d_gene: -; v_gene: TRBV7-2; j_gene: TRBJ1-3; CDR3aa: CASSLGRGMWGNTIYF; CDR3nt: TGTGCCAGCAGCTTAGGTCGGGGGATGTGGGGAAACACCATATATTTT
abundance: -; d_gene: -; v_gene: TRBV4-1; j_gene: TRBJ2-5; CDR3aa: CASSQVSEGRQETQYF; CDR3nt: TGCGCCAGCAGCCAAGTCTCAGAAGGCAGGCAAGAGACCCAGTACTTC
abundance: -; d_gene: -; v_gene: TRBV7-8; j_gene: TRBJ1-1; CDR3aa: CASSLGGHEAFF; CDR3nt: TGTGCCAGCAGCTTGGGGGGTCATGAAGCTTTCTTT
abundance: -; d_gene: -; v_gene: TRBV5-1; j_gene: TRBJ2-3; CDR3aa: CASFQGGAGTDTQYF; CDR3nt: TGCGCCAGCTTTCAAGGGGGGGCAGGAACAGATACGCAGTATTTT
abundance: -; d_gene: TRBD1; v_gene: TRBV7-2; j_gene: TRBJ1-2; CDR3aa: CASSLIGGGYGYTF; CDR3nt: TGTGCCAGCAGCCTAATAGGGGGCGGCTATGGCTACACCTTC
abundance: -; d_gene: -; v_gene: TRBV7-6; j_gene: TRBJ2-1; CDR3aa: CASSSGWGEQFF; CDR3nt: TGTGCCAGCAGCTCAGGGTGGGGTGAGCAGTTCTTC
abundance: -; d_gene: TRBD1; v_gene: TRBV9; j_gene: TRBJ2-5; CDR3aa: CASSASGGDRETQYF; CDR3nt: TGTGCCAGCAGCGCCTCAGGGGGTGACCGGGAGACCCAGTACTTC
abundance: -; d_gene: -; v_gene: TRBV6-1; j_gene: TRBJ2-7; CDR3aa: CASSELRQSGPYEQYF; CDR3nt: TGTGCCAGCAGTGAATTGCGTCAGTCAGGTCCCTACGAGCAGTACTTC
abundance: -; d_gene: TRBD2; v_gene: TRBV4-2; j_gene: TRBJ2-7; CDR3aa: CASSQLAGNYEQYF; CDR3nt: TGTGCCAGCAGCCAATTAGCGGGAAACTACGAGCAGTACTTC
abundance: -; d_gene: TRBD1; v_gene: TRBV7-9; j_gene: TRBJ2-2; CDR3aa: CASSLGRQGATGELFF; CDR3nt: TGTGCCAGCAGCTTAGGGAGACAGGGGGCGACCGGGGAGCTGTTTTTT
abundance: -; d_gene: TRBD2; v_gene: TRBV19; j_gene: TRBJ2-1; CDR3aa: CASSPGLVYEQFF; CDR3nt: TGTGCCAGTAGTCCGGGACTAGTGTATGAGCAGTTCTTC
abundance: -; d_gene: -; v_gene: TRBV21-1; j_gene: TRBJ2-3; CDR3aa: CASSKFPLSLRADTQYF; CDR3nt: TGTGCCAGCAGCAAATTCCCTCTATCACTGAGGGCAGATACGCAGTATTTT
abundance: -; d_gene: TRBD1; v_gene: TRBV7-3; j_gene: TRBJ2-7; CDR3aa: CASSLLGQGHEQYF; CDR3nt: TGTGCCAGCAGCTTACTCGGACAGGGTCACGAGCAGTACTTC
abundance: -; d_gene: -; v_gene: TRBV9; j_gene: TRBJ1-1; CDR3aa: CASSVGASPNTEAFF; CDR3nt: TGTGCCAGCAGCGTAGGGGCCAGTCCCAACACTGAAGCTTTCTTT
abundance: -; d_gene: -; v_gene: TRBV6-1; j_gene: TRBJ2-3; CDR3aa: CASRGTGDTQYF; CDR3nt: TGTGCCAGCAGGGGCACGGGAGATACGCAGTATTTT